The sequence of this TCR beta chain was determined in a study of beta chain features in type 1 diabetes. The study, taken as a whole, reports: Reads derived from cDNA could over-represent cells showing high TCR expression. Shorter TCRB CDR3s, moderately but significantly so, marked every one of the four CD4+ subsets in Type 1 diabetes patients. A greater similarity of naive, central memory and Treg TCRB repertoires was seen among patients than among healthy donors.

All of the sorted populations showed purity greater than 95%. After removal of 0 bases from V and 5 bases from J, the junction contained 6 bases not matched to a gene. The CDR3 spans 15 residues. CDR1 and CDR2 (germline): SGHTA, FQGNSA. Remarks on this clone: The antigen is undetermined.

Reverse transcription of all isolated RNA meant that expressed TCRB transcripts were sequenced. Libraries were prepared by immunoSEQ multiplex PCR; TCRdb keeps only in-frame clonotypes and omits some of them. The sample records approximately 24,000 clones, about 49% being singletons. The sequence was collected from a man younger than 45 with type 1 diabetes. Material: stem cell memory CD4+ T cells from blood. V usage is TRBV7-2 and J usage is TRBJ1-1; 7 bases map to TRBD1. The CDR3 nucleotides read TGTGCCAGCAGCTTAGCGAGAGGGGGCCGGACTGAAGCTTTCTTT. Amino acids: CASSLARGGRTEAFF.